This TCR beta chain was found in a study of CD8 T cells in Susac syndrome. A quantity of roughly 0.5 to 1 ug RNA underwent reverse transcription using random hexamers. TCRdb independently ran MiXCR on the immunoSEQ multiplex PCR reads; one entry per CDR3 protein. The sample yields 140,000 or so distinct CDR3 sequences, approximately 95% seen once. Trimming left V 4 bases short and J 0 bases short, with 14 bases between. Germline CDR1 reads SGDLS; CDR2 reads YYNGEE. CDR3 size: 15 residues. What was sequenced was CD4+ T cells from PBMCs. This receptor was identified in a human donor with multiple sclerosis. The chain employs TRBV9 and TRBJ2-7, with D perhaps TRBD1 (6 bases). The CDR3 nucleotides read TGTGCCAGCAGCCAAGGACAGCCTAGCTCCTACGAGCAGTACTTC. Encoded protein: CASSQGQPSSYEQYF.